This entry concerns a single T cell receptor beta chain. Its target is unknown. The data were taken from a study of shared clonotypes between healthy human individuals. The germline CDR1 and CDR2 sequences are SGHTA and FQGNSA. V lost 5 bases and J lost 2; bases outside the gene matches: 10. There are 16 residues in the CDR3. Study-wide results and caveats: Sequencing depth was expected to affect clonotype sharing among donors.

The table came from immunoSEQ multiplex PCR; TCRdb's copy has only in-frame clones and leaves some out. Among 550,000 to 850,000 clones listed, 72% were seen once. The TCR originated in a woman in her 30s in good health. Sequenced: memory CD4+ T cells sorted from blood. The subset denotes: CD45RA-negative fraction. The chain couples TRBV7-2 to TRBJ2-5; 8 bases agree with TRBD2. The CDR3 is CASSDSLAGSQETQYF. CDR3 sequence (DNA): TGTGCCAGCAGCGATAGTTTAGCGGGATCACAAGAGACCCAGTACTTC.